The clone carrying this TCR beta chain occurred a few times. The antigen remains unidentified. The sample is drawn from a study of cytomegalovirus exposure and HLA in healthy donors. Study-level findings and limits: Another analysis was done later, and it associated around 17,000 TCR beta sequences with HLA alleles at 0.05 false discovery rate. In an earlier analysis, productive rearrangement rates for most beta V segments clustered near 90% or 30%. Three chains tied to CMV proved CMV antigen-specific in vitro.

PCR used 60 Vbeta primers and 13 Jbeta primers. Sequencing was performed with immunoSEQ multiplex PCR; in TCRdb, only in-frame clones are kept and a portion is missing. The data show more than 100,000 clones, approximately 72% seen once. The origin of this receptor is a man aged 18-30 years in good health and CMV-seronegative. The sequencing sample was made of PBMCs.

The CDR3 loop is CASSLDRLNTEAFF. The CDR3 DNA sequence: TGTGCCAGCAGCTTGGACAGATTGAACACTGAAGCTTTCTTT. This chain connects TRBV5-8 to TRBJ1-1; D gene uncertain. Germline CDR1 SGHTS, CDR2 YDEGEE. There are 14 residues in the CDR3. V was trimmed by 0 bases and J by 0 bases, leaving 6 bases between them.